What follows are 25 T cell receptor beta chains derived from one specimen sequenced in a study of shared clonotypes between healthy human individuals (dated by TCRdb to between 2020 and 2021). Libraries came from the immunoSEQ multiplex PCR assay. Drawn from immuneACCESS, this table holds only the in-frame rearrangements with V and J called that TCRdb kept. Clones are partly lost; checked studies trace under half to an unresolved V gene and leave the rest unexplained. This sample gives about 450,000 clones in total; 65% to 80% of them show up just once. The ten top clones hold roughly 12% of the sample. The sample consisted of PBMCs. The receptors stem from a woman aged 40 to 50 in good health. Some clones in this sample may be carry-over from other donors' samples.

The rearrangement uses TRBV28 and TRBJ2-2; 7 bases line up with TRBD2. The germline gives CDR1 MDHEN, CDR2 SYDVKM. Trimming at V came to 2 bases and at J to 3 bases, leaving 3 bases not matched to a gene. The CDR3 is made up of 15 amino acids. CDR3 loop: CASSLAGVDTGELFF. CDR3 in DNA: TGTGCCAGCAGTTTAGCGGGGGTCGACACCGGGGAGCTGTTTTTT.

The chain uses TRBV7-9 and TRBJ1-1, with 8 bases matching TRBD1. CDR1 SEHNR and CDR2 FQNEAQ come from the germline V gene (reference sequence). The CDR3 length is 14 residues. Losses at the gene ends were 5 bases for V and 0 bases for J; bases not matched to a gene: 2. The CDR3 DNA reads TGTGCCAGCAGCCCGGGACAGGTGAACACTGAAGCTTTCTTT. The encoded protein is CASSPGQVNTEAFF.

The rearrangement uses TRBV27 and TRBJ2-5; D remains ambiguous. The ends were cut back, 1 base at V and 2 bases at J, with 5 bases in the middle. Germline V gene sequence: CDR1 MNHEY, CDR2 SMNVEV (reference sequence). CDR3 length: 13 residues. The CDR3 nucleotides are TGTGCCAGCAGTTTATTGGGGCAAGAGACCCAGTACTTC. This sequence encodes CASSLLGQETQYF.

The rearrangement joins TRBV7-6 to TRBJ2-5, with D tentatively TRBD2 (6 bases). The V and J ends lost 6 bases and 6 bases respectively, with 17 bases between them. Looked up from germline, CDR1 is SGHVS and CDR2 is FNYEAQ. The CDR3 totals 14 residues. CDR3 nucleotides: TGTGCCAGCAGGGGAGAGGGAGGTGGGAAGACCCAGTACTTC. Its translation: CASRGEGGGKTQYF. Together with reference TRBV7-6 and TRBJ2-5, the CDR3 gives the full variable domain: GAGVSQSPRYKVTKRGQDVALRCDPISGHVSLYWYRQALGQGPEFLTYFNYEAQQDKSGLPNDRFSAERPEGSISTLTIQRTEQRDSAMYRCASRGEGGGKTQYFGPGTRLLVL.

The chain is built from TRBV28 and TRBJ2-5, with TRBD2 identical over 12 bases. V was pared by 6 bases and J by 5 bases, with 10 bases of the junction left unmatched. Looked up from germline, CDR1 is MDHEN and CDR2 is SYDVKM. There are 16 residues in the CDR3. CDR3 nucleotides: TGTGCCAGCAGCCTAAGACTAGCGGGAGAGCGGGAGACCCAGTACTTC. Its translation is CASSLRLAGERETQYF.

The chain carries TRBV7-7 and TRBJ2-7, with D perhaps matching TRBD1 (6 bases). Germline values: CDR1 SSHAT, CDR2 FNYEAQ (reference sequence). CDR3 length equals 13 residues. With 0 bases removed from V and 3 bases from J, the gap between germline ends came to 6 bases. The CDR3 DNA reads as TGTGCCAGCAGCTTAGCACAGGGCTACGAGCAGTACTTC. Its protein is CASSLAQGYEQYF.

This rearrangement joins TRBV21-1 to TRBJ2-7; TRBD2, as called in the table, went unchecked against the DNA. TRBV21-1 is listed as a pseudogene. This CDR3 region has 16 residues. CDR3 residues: CASNISGRALSYEQYF. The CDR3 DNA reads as TGTGCCAGCAACATAAGCGGGAGGGCCTTGTCCTACGAGCAGTACTTC.

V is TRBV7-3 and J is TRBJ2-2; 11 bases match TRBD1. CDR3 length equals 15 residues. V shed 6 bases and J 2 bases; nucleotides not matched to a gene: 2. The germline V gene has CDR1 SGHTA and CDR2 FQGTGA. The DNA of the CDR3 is TGTGCCAGCAGTTGGACAGGGGGCAACACCGGGGAGCTGTTTTTT. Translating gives CASSWTGGNTGELFF.

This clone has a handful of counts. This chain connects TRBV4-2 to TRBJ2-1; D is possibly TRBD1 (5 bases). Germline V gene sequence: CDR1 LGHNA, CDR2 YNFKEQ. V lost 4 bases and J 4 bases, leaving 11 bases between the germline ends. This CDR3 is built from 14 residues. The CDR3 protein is CASSPLGQYNEQFF. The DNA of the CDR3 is TGTGCCAGCAGCCCACTGGGGCAATACAATGAGCAGTTCTTC.

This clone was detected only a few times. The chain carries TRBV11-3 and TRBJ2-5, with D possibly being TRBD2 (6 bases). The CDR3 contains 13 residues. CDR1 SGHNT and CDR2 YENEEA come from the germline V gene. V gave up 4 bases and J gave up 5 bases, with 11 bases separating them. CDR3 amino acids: CASSYLASETQYF. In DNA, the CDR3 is TGTGCCAGCAGCTATCTAGCGTCGGAGACCCAGTACTTC. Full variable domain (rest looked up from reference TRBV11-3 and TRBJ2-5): EAGVVQSPRYKIIEKKQPVAFWCNPISGHNTLYWYLQNLGQGPELLIRYENEEAVDDSQLPKDRFSAERLKGVDSTLKIQPAELGDSAVYLCASSYLASETQYFGPGTRLLVL.

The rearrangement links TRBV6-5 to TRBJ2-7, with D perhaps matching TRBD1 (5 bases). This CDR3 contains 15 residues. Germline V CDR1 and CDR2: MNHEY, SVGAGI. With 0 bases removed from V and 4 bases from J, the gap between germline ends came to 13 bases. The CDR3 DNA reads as TGTGCCAGCAGTTACTCTGGGGCGGTCTTATACGAGCAGTACTTC. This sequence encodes CASSYSGAVLYEQYF.

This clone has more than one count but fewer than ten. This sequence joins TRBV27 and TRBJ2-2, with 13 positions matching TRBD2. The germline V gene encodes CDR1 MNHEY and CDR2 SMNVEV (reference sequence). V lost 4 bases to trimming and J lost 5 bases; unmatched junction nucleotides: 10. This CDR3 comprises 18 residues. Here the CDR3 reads CASSSGRTSGSWTGELFF. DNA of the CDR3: TGTGCCAGCAGTTCCGGTCGGACTAGCGGGAGTTGGACCGGGGAGCTGTTTTTT.

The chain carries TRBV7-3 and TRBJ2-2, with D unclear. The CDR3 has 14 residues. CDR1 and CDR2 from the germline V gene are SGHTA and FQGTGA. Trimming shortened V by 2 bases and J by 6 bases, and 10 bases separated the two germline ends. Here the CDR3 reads CASSLGLGAGELFF. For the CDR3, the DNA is TGTGCCAGCAGCTTAGGGTTGGGCGCCGGGGAGCTGTTTTTT.

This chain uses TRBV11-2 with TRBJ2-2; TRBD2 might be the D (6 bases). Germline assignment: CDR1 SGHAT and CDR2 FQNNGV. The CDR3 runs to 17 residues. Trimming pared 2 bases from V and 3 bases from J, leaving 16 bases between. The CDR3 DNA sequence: TGTGCCAGCAGCTTAAATAAGTGGGCTAGCGACACCGGGGAGCTGTTTTTT. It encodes CASSLNKWASDTGELFF.

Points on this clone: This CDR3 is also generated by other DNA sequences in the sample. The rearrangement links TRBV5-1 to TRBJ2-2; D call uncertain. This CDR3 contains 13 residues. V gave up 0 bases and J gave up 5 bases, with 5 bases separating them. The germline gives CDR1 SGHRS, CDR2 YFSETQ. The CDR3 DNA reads TGCGCCAGCAGCTTGGTGCCGACCGGGGAGCTGTTTTTT. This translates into CASSLVPTGELFF.

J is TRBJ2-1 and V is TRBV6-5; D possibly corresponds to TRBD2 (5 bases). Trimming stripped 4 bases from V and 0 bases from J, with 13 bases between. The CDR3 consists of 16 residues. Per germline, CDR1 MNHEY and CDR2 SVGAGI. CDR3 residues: CASSFVLGSSYNEQFF. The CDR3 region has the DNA TGTGCCAGCAGTTTCGTACTAGGGAGCTCCTACAATGAGCAGTTCTTC.

In DNA, the CDR3 is TGTGCCAGCAAGGGGATACCTGACCTGTGGCAGTACTTC. Protein product: CASKGIPDLWQYF. V is TRBV2 and J is TRBJ2-7; tentative D call: TRBD1 (5 bases). Trimming removed 7 bases from V and 9 bases from J, with 19 bases in between. This CDR3 has 13 residues. Germline-derived CDR1 and CDR2 are SNHLY and FYNNEI.

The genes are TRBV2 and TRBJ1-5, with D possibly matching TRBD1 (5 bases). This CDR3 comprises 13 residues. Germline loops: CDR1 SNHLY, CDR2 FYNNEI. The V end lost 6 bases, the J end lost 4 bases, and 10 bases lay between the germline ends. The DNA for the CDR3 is TGTGCCAGCAGCCGGGACGCTAATCAGCCCCAGCATTTT. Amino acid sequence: CASSRDANQPQHF.

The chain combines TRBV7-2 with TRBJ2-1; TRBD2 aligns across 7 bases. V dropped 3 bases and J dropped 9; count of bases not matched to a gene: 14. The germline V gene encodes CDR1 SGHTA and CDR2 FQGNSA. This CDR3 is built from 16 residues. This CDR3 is CASSFSLAGVKGEQFF. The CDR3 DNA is TGTGCCAGCAGCTTTAGCCTGGCGGGAGTTAAGGGTGAGCAGTTCTTC.

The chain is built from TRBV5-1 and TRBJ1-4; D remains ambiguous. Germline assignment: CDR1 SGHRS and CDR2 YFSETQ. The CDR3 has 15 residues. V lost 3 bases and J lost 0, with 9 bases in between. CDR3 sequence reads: CASSYVEATNEKLFF. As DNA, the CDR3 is TGCGCCAGCAGCTACGTAGAGGCAACTAATGAAAAACTGTTTTTT.

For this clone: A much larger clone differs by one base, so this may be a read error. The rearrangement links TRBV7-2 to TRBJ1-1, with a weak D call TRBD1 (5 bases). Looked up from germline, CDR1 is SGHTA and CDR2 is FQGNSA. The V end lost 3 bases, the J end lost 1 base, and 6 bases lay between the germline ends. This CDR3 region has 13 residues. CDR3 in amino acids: CASSLTENTEAFF. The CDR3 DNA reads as TGTGCCAGCAGCTTGACAGAGAACACTGAAGCTTTCTTT. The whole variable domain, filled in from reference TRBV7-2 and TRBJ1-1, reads GAGVSQSPSNKVTEKGKDVELRCDPISGHTALYWYRQSLGQGLEFLIYFQGNSAPDKSGLPSDRFSAERTGGSVSTLTIQRTQQEDSAVYLCASSLTENTEAFFGQGTRLTVV.

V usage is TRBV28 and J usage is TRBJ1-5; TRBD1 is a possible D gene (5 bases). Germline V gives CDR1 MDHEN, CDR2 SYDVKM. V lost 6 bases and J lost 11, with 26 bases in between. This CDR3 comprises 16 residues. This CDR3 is CASSWASGTSGGAQHF. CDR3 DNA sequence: TGTGCCAGCAGCTGGGCAAGCGGCACCTCTGGGGGAGCCCAGCATTTT.

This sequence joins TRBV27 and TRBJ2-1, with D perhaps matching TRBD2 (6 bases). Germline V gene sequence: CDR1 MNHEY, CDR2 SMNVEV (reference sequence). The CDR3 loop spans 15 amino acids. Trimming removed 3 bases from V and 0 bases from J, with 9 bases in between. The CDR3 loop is CASSLFGSSYNEQFF. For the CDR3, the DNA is TGTGCCAGCAGTTTGTTCGGGAGCTCCTACAATGAGCAGTTCTTC.

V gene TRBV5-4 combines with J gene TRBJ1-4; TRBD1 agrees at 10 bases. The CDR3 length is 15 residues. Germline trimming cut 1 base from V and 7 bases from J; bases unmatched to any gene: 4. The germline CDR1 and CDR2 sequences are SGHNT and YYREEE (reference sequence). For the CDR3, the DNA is TGTGCCAGCAGCTTGCGGACAGGGGGTTCTGAAAAACTGTTTTTT. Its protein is CASSLRTGGSEKLFF.

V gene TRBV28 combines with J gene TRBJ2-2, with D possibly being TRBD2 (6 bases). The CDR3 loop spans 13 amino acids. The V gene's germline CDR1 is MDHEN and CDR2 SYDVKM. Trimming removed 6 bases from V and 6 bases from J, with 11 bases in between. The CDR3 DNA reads TGTGCCAGCAGGGACTACCCGGCCGGGGAGCTGTTTTTT. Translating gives CASRDYPAGELFF.